What follows are 21 T cell receptor beta chains derived from one specimen sequenced in a study of T cells after yellow fever vaccination. TCRdb itself ran the 5' RACE reads through MiXCR, one entry per CDR3 protein. This sample has over 100,000 distinct CDR3 sequences, with 8.4% found just once. Sequencing was performed on CD8+ T cells sorted from PBMCs, taken 45 days after the yellow fever booster vaccination. These receptors all come from a man under 40 who received the YFV17D yellow fever vaccine.

Comment on this clonotype: One base away lies a much larger clone, so this may be a sequencing read error. V gene TRBV15 combines with J gene TRBJ2-2; TRBD2 might be the D (6 bases). CDR3 size: 18 residues. The germline gives CDR1 LNHNV, CDR2 YYDKDF (reference sequence). CDR3 loop: CTTSRDTVGAGYTGELFF. The CDR3 nucleotides are TGTACCACCAGCAGAGATACAGTGGGCGCGGGATACACCGGGGAGCTGTTTTTT.

There are many counts of this clonotype. In DNA, the CDR3 is TGTGCCAGCAGTTTTGCGACCGGGACTACTTACTCCACTAGCACAGATACGCAGTATTTT. Protein: CASSFATGTTYSTSTDTQYF. The rearrangement links TRBV28 to TRBJ2-3, with 7 bases matching TRBD2. V gave up 3 bases and J gave up 0 bases; unmatched junction bases: 18. CDR1 MDHEN and CDR2 SYDVKM come from the germline V gene. The CDR3 runs 20 residues.

This chain connects TRBV5-1 to TRBJ2-1, with TRBD2 identical over 10 bases. J lost 3 bases, V lost 4 bases, and 7 bases had no gene match. Germline CDR1 and CDR2: SGHRS and YFSETQ. This CDR3 spans 16 amino acids. The CDR3 region has the DNA TGCGCCAGCAGCGCCTCTCTAGCGGGAGACTACAATGAGCAGTTCTTC. Its protein is CASSASLAGDYNEQFF. Supplemented by reference TRBV5-1 and TRBJ2-1, the full variable domain reads KAGVTQTPRYLIKTRGQQVTLSCSPISGHRSVSWYQQTPGQGLQFLFEYFSETQRNKGNFPGRFSGRQFSNSRSEMNVSTLELGDSALYLCASSASLAGDYNEQFFGPGTRLTVL.

This clonotype was picked up many times. The chain employs TRBV28 and TRBJ1-2, with 10 bases identical to TRBD1. The V and J ends lost 4 bases and 0 bases, in that order; junction bases with no gene match: 8. The CDR3 totals 17 residues. Germline CDR1 reads MDHEN; CDR2 reads SYDVKM. CDR3 DNA: TGTGCCAGCAGTTCTCGGGACAGGGGAAGAGCTAACTATGGCTACACCTTC. Its protein is CASSSRDRGRANYGYTF.

This clonotype was detected ten times or more. The chain recombines TRBV15 with TRBJ2-1, with D perhaps being TRBD1 or TRBD2 (5 bases each). The germline V gene encodes CDR1 LNHNV and CDR2 YYDKDF (reference sequence). This CDR3 is 14 amino acids long. V lost 9 bases, J lost 3 bases, and 15 bases lay in between. Here the CDR3 reads CATGEWERYNEQFF. CDR3 in DNA: TGTGCCACGGGGGAGTGGGAGCGCTACAATGAGCAGTTCTTC. The full variable domain, in which reference TRBV15 and TRBJ2-1 provide the parts outside the CDR3, is DAMVIQNPRYQVTQFGKPVTLSCSQTLNHNVMYWYQQKSSQAPKLLFHYYDKDFNNEADTPDNFQSRRPNTSFCFLDIRSPGLGDTAMYLCATGEWERYNEQFFGPGTRLTVL.

This clonotype was observed many times. The rearrangement links TRBV20-1 to TRBJ2-7, with 7 bases aligning to TRBD2. With 5 bases clipped from V and 6 bases from J, the junction kept 10 bases outside the gene matches. The germline V gene encodes CDR1 DFQATT and CDR2 SNEGSKA (reference sequence). The CDR3 length is 13 residues. The CDR3 nucleotides are TGCAGTGCTGAGGGGTGGGAGGGGTTCGAGCAGTACTTC. Translating gives CSAEGWEGFEQYF.

This clonotype was seen ten or more times. CDR3: CASSLLVEQYF. The DNA of the CDR3 is TGTGCCAGCAGCTTGCTCGTCGAGCAGTACTTC. The gene calls are TRBV5-6 and TRBJ2-7, with D unresolved. Trimming removed 1 base from V and 6 bases from J, with 5 bases in between. This CDR3 region has 11 residues. The V gene's germline CDR1 is SGHDT and CDR2 YYEEEE.

This clonotype appeared a few times. The gene calls are TRBV19 and TRBJ1-1; a weak D match, TRBD1 (5 bases). CDR3 length: 14 amino acids. V shed 4 bases and J shed 10 bases, with 19 bases lying between them. Germline-derived CDR1 and CDR2 are LNHDA and SQIVND (reference sequence). In DNA form, the CDR3 reads TGTGCCAGTAGTACATGGGACGGAGCTGAGGGAGCTTTCTTT. As protein: CASSTWDGAEGAFF.

This sequence joins TRBV25-1 and TRBJ2-5, with D maybe TRBD2 (5 bases). This CDR3 has 16 amino acids. Trimming shortened V by 3 bases and J by 5 bases, and 19 bases separated the two germline ends. Germline loops: CDR1 MGHDK, CDR2 SYGVNS. The chain's CDR3 is CASSDRYGTRRETQYF. The CDR3 DNA follows: TGTGCCAGCAGTGATCGATACGGAACAAGGAGGGAGACCCAGTACTTC.

There are many counts of this clonotype. V usage is TRBV5-1 and J usage is TRBJ2-1, with 13 bases lining up with TRBD2. The trim removed 2 bases at V and 10 bases at J, leaving 9 bases unmatched. Germline V lookup: CDR1 SGHRS, CDR2 YFSETQ. The CDR3 runs to 16 residues. DNA of the CDR3: TGCGCCAGCAGCTTCTCCGGGACTAGCGGGACTAGGGAGCAGTTCTTC. Residues: CASSFSGTSGTREQFF.

This clonotype has at least ten counts. V usage is TRBV20-1 and J usage is TRBJ2-1; the D gene is possibly TRBD2 (6 bases). Germline V lookup: CDR1 DFQATT, CDR2 SNEGSKA (reference sequence). The CDR3 has 15 amino acids. Trimming left V 1 base short and J 4 bases short, with 14 bases between. CDR3 coding DNA: TGCAGTGCTAGAGGGGGACTTGATAATTACAATGAGCAGTTCTTC. This translates into CSARGGLDNYNEQFF.

The chain employs TRBV9 and TRBJ2-1; D perhaps matches TRBD2 (5 bases). CDR3 length: 13 residues. V lost 0 bases and J 9 bases, leaving 10 bases between the germline ends. Germline CDR1 and CDR2: SGDLS and YYNGEE. The CDR3 sequence: CASSVEEGPEQFF. CDR3 coding DNA: TGTGCCAGCAGCGTAGAAGAGGGTCCTGAGCAGTTCTTC.

The J gene is TRBJ2-5, the V gene TRBV20-1, with D maybe TRBD2 (6 bases). The CDR3 runs 15 residues. The germline CDR1 and CDR2 sequences are DFQATT and SNEGSKA (reference sequence). This CDR3 is CSANEGWGDEETQYF. For the CDR3, the DNA is TGCAGCGCGAATGAAGGCTGGGGGGACGAGGAGACCCAGTACTTC.

This clonotype was counted only a few times. The chain has TRBV7-2 and TRBJ2-5; perhaps TRBD2 as D (6 bases). V was shortened by 0 bases and J by 7 bases, with 27 bases between the two germline ends. The germline V gene encodes CDR1 SGHTA and CDR2 FQGNSA. The CDR3 contains 19 residues. CDR3 protein: CASSLARGEKRAPTGTQYF. CDR3 DNA: TGTGCCAGCAGCTTAGCCCGAGGGGAAAAGCGGGCCCCAACGGGGACCCAGTACTTC.

In its sample, this clonotype was seen many times. The J gene is TRBJ2-7, the V gene TRBV4-3; no reliable D call. This CDR3 spans 14 amino acids. V lost 0 bases and J 0 bases, leaving 6 bases between the germline ends. Germline V gene data show CDR1 as LGHNA and CDR2 as YSLEER. The CDR3 region is CASSQDTPSYEQYF. The CDR3, as DNA: TGCGCCAGCAGCCAAGATACCCCCTCCTACGAGCAGTACTTC.

This clonotype was seen at least ten times. The V call is TRBV29-1, the J call TRBJ1-4; D gene unclear. The V end was cut by 0 bases, the J end by 0 bases, with 8 bases between. Per the germline V gene, CDR1 is SQVTM and CDR2 is ANQGSEA. CDR3 length equals 15 residues. In DNA, the CDR3 is TGCAGCGTTGAAGATCAAGAAGCAACTAATGAAAAACTGTTTTTT. Its protein product is CSVEDQEATNEKLFF.

This clonotype was observed at least ten times. The rearrangement uses TRBV10-3 and TRBJ2-1, with 15 bases identical to TRBD2. Germline CDR1 reads ENHRY; CDR2 reads SYGVKD. The CDR3 is made up of 14 amino acids. After removal of 10 bases from V and 7 bases from J, the junction contained 5 bases not matched to a gene. The CDR3: CATLGLAGGNEQFF. CDR3 DNA sequence: TGTGCCACCCTAGGACTAGCGGGAGGGAATGAGCAGTTCTTC.

There are many counts of this clonotype. The rearrangement uses TRBV5-6 and TRBJ2-1; no clear D. Germline loops: CDR1 SGHDT, CDR2 YYEEEE. The V gene lost 0 bases and the J gene lost 5 bases, with 6 bases spanning the gap. The CDR3 contains 13 residues. CDR3 bases: TGTGCCAGCAGCTTGGGGCAACACAATGAGCAGTTCTTC. The encoded protein is CASSLGQHNEQFF.

This chain uses TRBV6-5 with TRBJ2-2, with a tentative D call TRBD1 (5 bases). This CDR3 spans 16 amino acids. The germline V gene encodes CDR1 MNHEY and CDR2 SVGAGI. Trimming took 2 bases from V and 1 from J, leaving 11 bases between them. CDR3 DNA sequence: TGTGCCAGCAGTTACCCCCAAGGGGTGAACACCGGGGAGCTGTTTTTT. Translation: CASSYPQGVNTGELFF.

This clonotype was seen a handful of times. The genes are TRBV20-1 and TRBJ2-1; D may be TRBD1 or TRBD2 (5 bases each). V lost 5 bases to trimming and J lost 2 bases, with 19 bases between them. Germline CDR1 DFQATT, CDR2 SNEGSKA (reference sequence). This CDR3 is built from 16 residues. The CDR3 here is CSAHDSGGGTYNEQFF. DNA of the CDR3: TGCAGTGCTCACGACTCTGGGGGTGGGACCTACAATGAGCAGTTCTTC.

The sample holds many counts of this clonotype. This chain connects TRBV27 to TRBJ2-7, with 12 bases aligning to TRBD2. Germline CDR1 MNHEY, CDR2 SMNVEV (reference sequence). V lost 1 base, J lost 9 bases, and 4 bases stayed unmatched. The CDR3 totals 14 residues. The CDR3 is CASSLWTSGNLQYF. CDR3 DNA: TGTGCCAGCAGTTTATGGACTAGCGGGAACTTGCAGTACTTC.